This is a list of T cell receptor beta chains from one sample in a study of T cells in localized non-small cell lung cancer. Measured with immunoSEQ multiplex PCR; TCRdb has only the in-frame clones, and not every one. Here the sample spans roughly 58,000 clones, more than 80% being singletons. The specimen comprised PBMCs, sampled before any cancer treatment. The receptors shown here come from a man aged 40 to 69 with stage II lung adenocarcinoma. CDR3s include the opening cysteine and the closing phenylalanine or tryptophan. A D gene is named only where the DNA matches it firmly. Size is stated for part of the rows, as once, few or many counts, or as a class when the clone is expanded.

NA	TRBV7-3	TRBD2	TRBJ2-7	TGTGCCAGCAGCTTAGAAGCGGGAGGGGGCTACGAGCAGTACTTC	CASSLEAGGGYEQYF
NA	TRBV5-4	TRBD2	TRBJ2-5	TGTGCCAGCAGCTCGGGACTAGCGGTAAAAGAGACCCAGTACTTC	CASSSGLAVKETQYF
NA	TRBV4-1	NA	TRBJ1-1	TGCGCCAGCAGCCACCCTGGGATCTGGCGCGGAGCTTTCTTT	CASSHPGIWRGAFF
NA	TRBV2	NA	TRBJ2-7	TGTGCCAGCAGTGAAGCTGGGACGGGCCTCCCTAACGAGCAGTACTTC	CASSEAGTGLPNEQYF
NA	TRBV11-3	NA	TRBJ2-2	TGTGCCAGCAGCCCGCCGGGGCTTCGAGCCGGGGAGCTGTTTTTT	CASSPPGLRAGELFF
NA	TRBV11-2	NA	TRBJ2-1	TGTGCCAGCAGCTTAGCAGAATCGGAGTTCTTC	CASSLAESEFF
NA	TRBV30	NA	TRBJ2-1	TGTGCCTGGAGTGCCCGAAGGGTGGAGCAGTTCTTC	CAWSARRVEQFF
NA	TRBV7-8	NA	TRBJ1-2	TGTGCCAGCAGCTTTGGGGGGGGTTCCTATGGCTACACCTTC	CASSFGGGSYGYTF
NA	TRBV19	NA	TRBJ2-6	TGTGCCAGTAGTGGCTCTGGGGCCAACGTCCTGACTTTC	CASSGSGANVLTF
NA	TRBV19	TRBD2	TRBJ2-3	TGTGCCAGTAGTCCTACTAGCGGGAGTACAGATACGCAGTATTTT	CASSPTSGSTDTQYF
few	TRBV2	TRBD2	TRBJ2-7	TGTGCCAGCAGTGAGAAAACTAGCGGGAGGTACGAGCAGTACTTC	CASSEKTSGRYEQYF
NA	TRBV28	TRBD1	TRBJ1-2	TGTGCCAGCAGTACCCTCGGACAGGGGTGGGACTATGGCTACACCTTC	CASSTLGQGWDYGYTF
NA	TRBV6-5	TRBD1	TRBJ1-1	TGCGCCAGCAGTTGGGACAGGGGGGACACTGAAGCTTTCTTT	CASSWDRGDTEAFF
NA	TRBV5-4	TRBD1	TRBJ1-4	TGTGCCAGCAGCTTTGGGGACAGGGGGCTTCTTAATGAAAAACTGTTTTTT	CASSFGDRGLLNEKLFF
NA	TRBV6-6	NA	TRBJ2-7	TGTGCCAGCAGTCTTCAGGAGGGAACCTACGAGCAGTACTTC	CASSLQEGTYEQYF
NA	TRBV10-3	NA	TRBJ2-5	TGTGCCATCGGAATGAAGGAGACCCAGTACTTC	CAIGMKETQYF
once	TRBV18	NA	TRBJ1-1	TGTGCCAGCTCACTCCTACAGGCGAACACTGAAGCTTTCTTT	CASSLLQANTEAFF
NA	TRBV4-3	NA	TRBJ1-3	TGCGCCAGCAGCCAAGCTCAGCATTCCAGGAACACCATATATTTT	CASSQAQHSRNTIYF
NA	TRBV5-8	TRBD1	TRBJ2-5	TGTGCCAGCAGCTTCGGACAGGGGGAGACCCAGTACTTC	CASSFGQGETQYF
once	TRBV19	NA	TRBJ1-4	TGTGCCAGTAGTATAGACGGAGGTTATGAAAAACTGTTTTTT	CASSIDGGYEKLFF
NA	TRBV18	NA	TRBJ2-3	TGTGCCAGCTCACCACAGAACGGGCAATTGCAGTATTTT	CASSPQNGQLQYF
NA	TRBV7-2	NA	TRBJ1-1	TGTGCCAGCAGCTTATGGGTGGAGAACACTGAAGCTTTCTTT	CASSLWVENTEAFF
few	TRBV5-4	NA	TRBJ1-2	TGTGCCAGCAGCTTTGGTGGGGGAAGTGGTGGCTACACCTTC	CASSFGGGSGGYTF
NA	TRBV4-2	TRBD1	TRBJ2-5	TGTGCCAGCAGCCAAGAAACGACAGGGGGCGGGGAGACCCAGTACTTC	CASSQETTGGGETQYF
NA	TRBV9	TRBD2	TRBJ2-1	TGTGCCAGCAGCGAGGACCCGACCAGCGGGGTGGGGTTCTTC	CASSEDPTSGVGFF
NA	TRBV11-1	NA	TRBJ1-1	TGTGCCAGCAGCTTAGTGCCGGGCTCGAACACTGAAGCTTTCTTT	CASSLVPGSNTEAFF
NA	TRBV28	NA	TRBJ2-1	TGTGCCAGCAGTTTTAGCAACAATGAGCAGTTCTTC	CASSFSNNEQFF
NA	TRBV6-1	TRBD1	TRBJ2-7	TGTGCCAGCAGTATGGGGACAGGGTACTACGAGCAGTACTTC	CASSMGTGYYEQYF
medium-sized	TRBV16	NA	TRBJ1-2	TGTGCCAGCAGCCAATCTTCTCAGGGCTATGGCTACACCTTC	CASSQSSQGYGYTF
NA	TRBV7-2	NA	TRBJ1-3	TGTGCCAGCAGCCCCACCAGAAGGGGAAACACCATATATTTT	CASSPTRRGNTIYF
NA	TRBV23-1	NA	TRBJ2-4	TGCGCCAGCAGTCAATCTGGGGGATTTTACAGGGAGGACAAAAACATTCAGTACTTC	CASSQSGGFYREDKNIQYF
NA	TRBV27	NA	TRBJ1-5	TGTGCCAGCAGTGCCAACAATCAGCCCCAGCATTTT	CASSANNQPQHF
NA	TRBV7-8	NA	TRBJ1-1	TGTGCCAGCAGCCCCGGGGCAGCGAACACTGAAGCTTTCTTT	CASSPGAANTEAFF
NA	TRBV12-5	NA	TRBJ2-1	TGTGCTAGTGGTTTACACCAGCACGATGAGCAGTTCTTC	CASGLHQHDEQFF
few	TRBV5-5	NA	TRBJ2-2	TGTGCCAGCAGCTACTCCTGGGACGGGACCGGGGAGCTGTTTTTT	CASSYSWDGTGELFF